The next 6 T cell receptor beta chains were all read from a single sample in a study of T cells after yellow fever vaccination. Via MiXCR, TCRdb re-called the 5' RACE reads, giving one row per CDR3 protein. The sample contains some 260,000 distinct CDR3 sequences, about 5.2% of which appear only once. Here the sequenced sample was CD4+ T cells sorted from PBMCs, taken on the day of the yellow fever booster vaccination. These receptors originate from a man between 18 and 29 years old who received the YFV17D yellow fever vaccine.

This clonotype was observed a handful of times. CDR3 amino acids: CASSEGQGGHSPLHF. DNA of the CDR3: TGCGCCAGCAGCGAGGGACAGGGGGGTCATTCACCCCTCCACTTT. The chain carries TRBV5-1 and TRBJ1-6, with 11 bases fitting TRBD1. CDR1 and CDR2 (germline): SGHRS, YFSETQ. Trimming cost V 4 bases and J 8 bases; bases outside gene matches: 5. The CDR3 covers 15 residues.

This clonotype was recorded a few times. The rearrangement uses TRBV3-1 and TRBJ2-3, with no clear D. The CDR3 contains 13 residues. Germline CDR1 LGHDT, CDR2 YNNKEL (reference sequence). Trimming pared 2 bases from V and 10 bases from J, leaving 13 bases between. The CDR3 here is CASSQLDSWAQYF. The CDR3, as DNA: TGTGCCAGCAGCCAACTCGACTCTTGGGCGCAGTATTTT.

This clonotype was recorded a few times. The chain uses TRBV29-1 and TRBJ2-2; 12 bases are a match to TRBD2. In germline, CDR1 is SQVTM, CDR2 ANQGSEA. Trimming cost V 6 bases and J 7 bases; bases outside gene matches: 6. The CDR3 contains 14 residues. In DNA form, the CDR3 reads TGCAGCGTACTAGCGGGGGGTATGGGCGGGGAGCTGTTTTTT. Translated, it gives CSVLAGGMGGELFF.

This clonotype was counted a few times. CDR3 DNA: TGTGCCAGCAGGCCGGGGGTATGGAATGAGCAGTTCTTC. Amino acid sequence: CASRPGVWNEQFF. The chain is built from TRBV6-1 and TRBJ2-1, with TRBD2 as a possible D gene (6 bases). V was clipped by 6 bases and J by 7 bases, with 13 bases between them. The CDR3 runs to 13 residues. The germline gives CDR1 MNHNS, CDR2 SASEGT.

The rearrangement uses TRBV14 and TRBJ1-2; possibly TRBD1 for D (5 bases). The CDR3 covers 15 residues. V shed 0 bases and J shed 2 bases, with 10 bases lying between them. CDR1 is SGHDN and CDR2 is FVKESK in the germline V gene. DNA of the CDR3: TGTGCCAGCAGCCAAGATTACTGGGACAACTATGGCTACACCTTC. Translation gives CASSQDYWDNYGYTF.

This clonotype was picked up many times. V usage is TRBV12-3 or TRBV12-4 and J usage is TRBJ1-6; D remains ambiguous. CDR3 size: 13 residues. V shed 7 bases and J shed 7 bases, with 11 bases lying between them. In DNA, the CDR3 is TGTGCCAGCATGCGGCAGGTGAATTCACCCCTCCACTTT. This translates into CASMRQVNSPLHF.